This T cell receptor beta chain is drawn from a study of T cell responses to AZD1222 COVID-19 vaccine. General observations from the study: Increased Spike-specific TCR breadth and depth were observed after two AZD1222 doses.

The V end lost 4 bases, the J end lost 4 bases, and 16 bases lay between the germline ends. This CDR3 spans 15 amino acids. The V gene's germline CDR1 is SGHAT and CDR2 FQNNGV. Comment on this clone: Its matching antigen is unknown.

Libraries were prepared by immunoSEQ multiplex PCR; TCRdb keeps only in-frame clonotypes and omits some of them. In the table there are about 160,000 clones, 90% to 95% of which are singletons. The TCR sequence derives from an adult who received the AZD1222 COVID-19 vaccine. Material: peripheral blood, obtained 28 days after the second AZD1222 dose. The chain joins TRBV11-2 to TRBJ1-2, with D possibly matching TRBD1 (6 bases). For the CDR3, the DNA is TGTGCCAGCAGCTCCATCACAGGGTCCTTCTATGGCTACACCTTC. Encoded protein: CASSSITGSFYGYTF.